Here is one T cell receptor beta chain with its context. What it recognizes is unknown. The data were taken from a study of cytomegalovirus exposure and HLA in healthy donors. Study as a whole: From donors who were HLA-typed, an early data release held about 85 million unique TCRs. Regarding the study as a whole: It was in a later analysis that TCR association rates were seen to vary by HLA locus, highest for DRB1 and lowest for HLA-C. Later work found most CMV-associated TCR beta chains apparently HLA-restricted.

Healthy bone marrow donors made up the cohort. Per the germline V gene, CDR1 is SGHNT and CDR2 is YENEEA. With V trimmed by 5 bases and J by 8 bases, 3 bases remained unmatched. This CDR3 is built from 15 residues. The PCR employed 60 Vbeta primers together with 13 Jbeta primers. Profiling relied on immunoSEQ multiplex PCR, and the TCRdb table lists in-frame clones only, not all of them. The table has 100,000 to 120,000 clones, around 80% seen once. The chain has TRBV11-3 and TRBJ2-1, with 16 bases fitting TRBD2. Sequencing used PBMCs. The sequence was obtained from a woman in her sixties in good health and CMV-seropositive. Written as DNA, the CDR3 is TGTGCCAGCAGCCCGGGACTAGCGGGAGGGCATGAGCAGTTCTTC. It is translated as CASSPGLAGGHEQFF.